Given below is one T cell receptor beta chain in context. Its antigen is undetermined. This sample stems from a study of Ad26.COV2.S vaccination and SARS-CoV-2 variants. Notes on the study in general: From the TCR breadth and depth analyses, total T cell responses may have been underestimated. A substantial breadth of spike-specific CD8+ and CD4+ T cell responses after vaccination has been reported. Vaccine recipients and placebo recipients showed similar non-spike TCR breadth.

Measured with immunoSEQ multiplex PCR; TCRdb has only the in-frame clones, and not every one. The data show over 85,000 clones, over 70% seen once. The CDR3 loop spans 16 amino acids. The V gene lost 8 bases and the J gene lost 9 bases, with 25 bases spanning the gap. Germline CDR1 and CDR2: SGHAT and FQNNGV. This chain links TRBV11-2 with TRBJ2-2; possibly TRBD2 for D (7 bases). The receptor comes from a human donor who had recovered from COVID-19. This material consisted of peripheral blood, taken after recovery from COVID-19. In nucleotides, the CDR3 is TGTGCCAGCGTTGCCCTTCATGGGGGGGCGGTCCGGGAGCTGTTTTTT. It yields the protein CASVALHGGAVRELFF.